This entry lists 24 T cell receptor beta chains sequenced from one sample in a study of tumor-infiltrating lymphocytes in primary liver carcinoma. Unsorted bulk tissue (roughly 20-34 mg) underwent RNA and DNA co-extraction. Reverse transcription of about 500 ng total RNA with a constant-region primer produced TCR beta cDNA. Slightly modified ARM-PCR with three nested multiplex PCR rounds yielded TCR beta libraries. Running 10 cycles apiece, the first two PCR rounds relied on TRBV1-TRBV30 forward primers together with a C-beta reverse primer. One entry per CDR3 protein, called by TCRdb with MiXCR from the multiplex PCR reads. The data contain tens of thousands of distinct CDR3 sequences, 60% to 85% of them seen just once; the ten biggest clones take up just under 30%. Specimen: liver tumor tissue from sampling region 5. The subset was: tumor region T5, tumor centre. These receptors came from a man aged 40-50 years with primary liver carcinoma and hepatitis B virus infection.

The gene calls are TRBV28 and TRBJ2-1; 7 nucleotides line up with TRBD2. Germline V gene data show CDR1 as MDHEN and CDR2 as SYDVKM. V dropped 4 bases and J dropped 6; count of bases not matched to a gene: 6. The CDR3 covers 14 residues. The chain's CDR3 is CASSSRTSCNEQFF. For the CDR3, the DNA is TGTGCCAGCAGTTCCCGGACTAGTTGCAATGAGCAGTTCTTC.

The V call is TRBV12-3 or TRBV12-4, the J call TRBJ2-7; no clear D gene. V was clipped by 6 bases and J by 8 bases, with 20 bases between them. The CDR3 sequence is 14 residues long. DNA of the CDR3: TGTGCCAGCAGCTTACACGGAGAGAGCAACAAGCAGTACTTC. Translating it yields CASSLHGESNKQYF.

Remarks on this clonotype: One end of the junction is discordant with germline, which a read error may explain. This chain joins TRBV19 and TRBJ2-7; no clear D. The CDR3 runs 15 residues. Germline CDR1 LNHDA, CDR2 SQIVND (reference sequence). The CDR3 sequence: CANSIGDYLSYEQYF. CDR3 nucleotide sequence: TGTGCCAATAGTATAGGCGATTATCTCTCCTACGAGCAGTACTTC. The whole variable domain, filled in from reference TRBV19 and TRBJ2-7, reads DGGITQSPKYLFRKEGQNVTLSCEQNLNHDAMYWYRQDPGQGLRLIYYSQIVNDFQKGDIAEGYSVSREKKESFPLTVTSAQKNPTAFYLCANSIGDYLSYEQYFGPGTRLTVT.

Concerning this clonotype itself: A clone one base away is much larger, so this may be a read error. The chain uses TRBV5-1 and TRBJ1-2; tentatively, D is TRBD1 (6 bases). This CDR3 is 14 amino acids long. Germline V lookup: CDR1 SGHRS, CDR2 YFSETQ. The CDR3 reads CASSLGGDNYGYNF. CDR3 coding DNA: TGCGCCAGCAGCTTGGGAGGGGACAACTATGGCTACAACTTC.

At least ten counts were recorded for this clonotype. The CDR3 region has the DNA TGCAGCGGGGTAGGGGACGGGGAGACCCAGTACTTC. Its protein is CSGVGDGETQYF. V gene TRBV29-1 combines with J gene TRBJ2-5, with D tentatively TRBD1 or TRBD2 (5 bases each). Trimming cost V 7 bases and J 5 bases, with 14 bases left between them. This CDR3 region has 12 residues. From germline, CDR1 is SQVTM and CDR2 ANQGSEA.

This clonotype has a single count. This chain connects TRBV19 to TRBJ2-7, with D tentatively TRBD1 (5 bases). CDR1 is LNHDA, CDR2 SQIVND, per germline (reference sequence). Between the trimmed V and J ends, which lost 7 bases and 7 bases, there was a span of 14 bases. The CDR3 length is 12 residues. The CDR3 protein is CASTMAGMEQYF. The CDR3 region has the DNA TGTGCCAGTACTATGGCAGGGATGGAGCAGTACTTC. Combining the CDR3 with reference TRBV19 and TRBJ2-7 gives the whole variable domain DGGITQSPKYLFRKEGQNVTLSCEQNLNHDAMYWYRQDPGQGLRLIYYSQIVNDFQKGDIAEGYSVSREKKESFPLTVTSAQKNPTAFYLCASTMAGMEQYFGPGTRLTVT.

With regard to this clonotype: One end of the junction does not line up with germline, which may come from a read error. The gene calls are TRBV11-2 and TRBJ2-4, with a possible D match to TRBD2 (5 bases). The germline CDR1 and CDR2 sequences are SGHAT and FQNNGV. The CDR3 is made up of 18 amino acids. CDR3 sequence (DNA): TGTGCCAGCAGCTTAGGAAAACAAGCGGAGCTAGCCAAAAACATCCAGTACTTC. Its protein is CASSLGKQAELAKNIQYF.

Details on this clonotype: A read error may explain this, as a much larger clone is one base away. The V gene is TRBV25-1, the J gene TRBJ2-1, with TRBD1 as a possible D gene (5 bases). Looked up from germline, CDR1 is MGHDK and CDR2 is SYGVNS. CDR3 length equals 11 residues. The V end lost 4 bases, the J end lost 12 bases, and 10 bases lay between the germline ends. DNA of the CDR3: TGTGCCAGCAGTGTAGGGGATCGGCAGTTCTTC. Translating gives CASSVGDRQFF.

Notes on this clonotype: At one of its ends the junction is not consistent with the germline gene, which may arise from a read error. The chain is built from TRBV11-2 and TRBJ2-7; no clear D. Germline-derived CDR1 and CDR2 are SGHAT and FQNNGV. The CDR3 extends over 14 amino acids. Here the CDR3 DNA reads TGTGCCAGCAGTTTAACTGACACTACCTACGAGCAGTACTTT. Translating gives CASSLTDTTYEQYF.

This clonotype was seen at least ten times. CDR3 loop: CASSLTVSSYEQYF. The DNA of the CDR3 is TGCGCCAGCAGCCTCACAGTGAGCTCCTACGAGCAGTACTTC. The chain combines TRBV4-1 with TRBJ2-7; D is ambiguous. Germline assignment: CDR1 MGHRA and CDR2 YSYEKL. Trimming shortened V by 4 bases and J by 0 bases, and 10 bases separated the two germline ends. This CDR3 has 14 residues.

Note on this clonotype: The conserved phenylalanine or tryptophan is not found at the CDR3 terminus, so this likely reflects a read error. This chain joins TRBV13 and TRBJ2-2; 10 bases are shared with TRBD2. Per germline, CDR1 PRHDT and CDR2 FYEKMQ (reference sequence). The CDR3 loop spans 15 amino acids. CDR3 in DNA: TGTACCAGCAGCATCCTAGGGACTAGCGTCGGGGAGCTGTTTGTT. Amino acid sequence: CTSSILGTSVGELFV.

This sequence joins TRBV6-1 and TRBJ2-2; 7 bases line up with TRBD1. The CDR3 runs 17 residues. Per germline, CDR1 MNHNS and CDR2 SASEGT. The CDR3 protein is CVSSDRDNDPNTGELFF. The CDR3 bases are TGTGTAAGCAGCGACAGGGATAACGACCCGAACACCGGGGAGCTGTTTTTT.

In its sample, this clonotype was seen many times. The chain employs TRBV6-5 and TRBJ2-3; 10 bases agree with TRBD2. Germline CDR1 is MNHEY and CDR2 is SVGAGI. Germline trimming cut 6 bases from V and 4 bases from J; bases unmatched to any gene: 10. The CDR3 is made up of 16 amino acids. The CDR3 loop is CASSSSWTSGPDTQYF. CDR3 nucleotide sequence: TGTGCCAGCAGCTCTTCGTGGACTAGCGGACCAGATACGCAGTATTTT.

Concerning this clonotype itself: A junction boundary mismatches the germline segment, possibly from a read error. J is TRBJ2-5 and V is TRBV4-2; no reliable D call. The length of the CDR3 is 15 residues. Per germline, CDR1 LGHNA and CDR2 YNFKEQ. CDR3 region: CASSQDHTNKATQYF. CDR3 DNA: TGTGCCAGCAGTCAAGATCACACAAATAAAGCGACCCAGTACTTC.

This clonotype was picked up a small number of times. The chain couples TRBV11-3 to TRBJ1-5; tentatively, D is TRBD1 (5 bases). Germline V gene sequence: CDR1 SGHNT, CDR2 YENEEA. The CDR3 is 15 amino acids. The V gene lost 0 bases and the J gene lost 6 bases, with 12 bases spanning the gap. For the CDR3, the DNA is TGTGCCAGCAGCTTAGATCTGGGGGTGACTCAGCCCCAGCATTTT. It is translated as CASSLDLGVTQPQHF.

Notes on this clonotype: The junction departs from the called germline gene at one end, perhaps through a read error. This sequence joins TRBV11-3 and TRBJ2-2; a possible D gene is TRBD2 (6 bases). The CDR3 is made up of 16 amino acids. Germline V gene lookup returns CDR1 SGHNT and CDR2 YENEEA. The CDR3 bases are TGTACCAGCGGCTGGTCGACGGGGGTATATACCGGGGAACTGTTTTTT. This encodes CTSGWSTGVYTGELFF. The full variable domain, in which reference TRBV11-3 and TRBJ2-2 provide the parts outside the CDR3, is EAGVVQSPRYKIIEKKQPVAFWCNPISGHNTLYWYLQNLGQGPELLIRYENEEAVDDSQLPKDRFSAERLKGVDSTLKIQPAELGDSAVYLCTSGWSTGVYTGELFFGEGSRLTVL.

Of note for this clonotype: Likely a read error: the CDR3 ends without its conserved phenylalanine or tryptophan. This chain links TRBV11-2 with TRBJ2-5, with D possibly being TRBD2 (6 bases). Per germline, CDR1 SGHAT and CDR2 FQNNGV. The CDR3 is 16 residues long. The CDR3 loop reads CVSRSRDSAQQETQYL. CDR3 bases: TGTGTCAGCAGATCACGGGACTCGGCCCAGCAAGAGACCCAGTACCTC.

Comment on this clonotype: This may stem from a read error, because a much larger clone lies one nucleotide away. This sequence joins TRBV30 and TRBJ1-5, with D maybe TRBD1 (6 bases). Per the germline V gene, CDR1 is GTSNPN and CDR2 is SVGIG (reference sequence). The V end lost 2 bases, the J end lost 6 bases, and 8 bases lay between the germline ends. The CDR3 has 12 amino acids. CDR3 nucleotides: TGTGCCTGGAGTATACAGGGTCAGCCCCAGCATTTT. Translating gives CAWSIQGQPQHF.

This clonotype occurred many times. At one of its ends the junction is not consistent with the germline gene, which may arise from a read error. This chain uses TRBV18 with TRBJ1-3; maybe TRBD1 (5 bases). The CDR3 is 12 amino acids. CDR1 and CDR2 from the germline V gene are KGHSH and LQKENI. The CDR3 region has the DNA TGTGCCAGCTCACCGGGGGACGGTTCCCTCGGCTTT. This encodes CASSPGDGSLGF.

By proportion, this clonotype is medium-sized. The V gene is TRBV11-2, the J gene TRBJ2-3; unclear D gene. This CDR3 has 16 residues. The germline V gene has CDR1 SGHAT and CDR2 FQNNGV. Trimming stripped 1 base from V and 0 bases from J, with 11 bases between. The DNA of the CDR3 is TGTGCCAGCAGCTTAGGGTCGGATTCTAGCACAGATACGCAGTATTTT. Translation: CASSLGSDSSTDTQYF.

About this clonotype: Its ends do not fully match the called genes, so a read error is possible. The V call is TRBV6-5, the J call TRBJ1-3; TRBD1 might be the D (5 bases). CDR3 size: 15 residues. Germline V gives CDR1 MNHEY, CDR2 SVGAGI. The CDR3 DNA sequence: TGTGGCAGCAATTTCGGGACCAGCTCTGGAACCACCATATATTTT. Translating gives CGSNFGTSSGTTIYF.

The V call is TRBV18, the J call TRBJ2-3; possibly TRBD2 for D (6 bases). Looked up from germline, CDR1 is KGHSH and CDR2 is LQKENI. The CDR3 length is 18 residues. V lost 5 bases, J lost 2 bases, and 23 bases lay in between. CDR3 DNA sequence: TGTGCCAGCTCAGCGAATACCCCCCTCGCGGGGCCCACAGATACGCAGTATTTT. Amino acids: CASSANTPLAGPTDTQYF. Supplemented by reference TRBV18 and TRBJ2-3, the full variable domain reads NAGVMQNPRHLVRRRGQEARLRCSPMKGHSHVYWYRQLPEEGLKFMVYLQKENIIDESGMPKERFSAEFPKEGPSILRIQQVVRGDSAAYFCASSANTPLAGPTDTQYFGPGTRLTVL.

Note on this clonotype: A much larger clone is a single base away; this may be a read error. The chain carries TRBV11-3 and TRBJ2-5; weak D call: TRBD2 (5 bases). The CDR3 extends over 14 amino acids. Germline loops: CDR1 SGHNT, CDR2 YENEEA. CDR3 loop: CANSPRTSFETQYF. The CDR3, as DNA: TGTGCCAACAGCCCCAGAACTAGTTTTGAGACCCAGTACTTC.

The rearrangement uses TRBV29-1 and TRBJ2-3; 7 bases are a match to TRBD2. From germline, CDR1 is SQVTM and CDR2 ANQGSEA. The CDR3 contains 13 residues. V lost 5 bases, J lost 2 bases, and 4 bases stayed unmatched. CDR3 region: CSVRAGTTDTQYF. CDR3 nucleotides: TGCAGCGTTCGAGCGGGGACCACAGATACGCAGTATTTT.